This TCR beta chain is drawn from a study of cytomegalovirus exposure and HLA in healthy donors. Study overall: A data release that came early held approximately 85 million unique TCRs from HLA-typed donors. Study results and caveats: Follow-up analysis found HLA locus-dependent TCR association rates, highest for DRB1 and lowest for HLA-C. In a later analysis, at a false discovery rate of 0.05, about 16,000 TCR beta sequences matched HLA alleles.

As regards this clone: Its target is not known.

CDR1 MGHDK and CDR2 SYGVNS come from the germline V gene. V lost 3 bases and J lost 5, with 10 bases in between. This CDR3 is built from 13 residues. The PCR employed 60 Vbeta primers together with 13 Jbeta primers. In the study's own analysis: A later analysis tallied 80 million to 100 million unique TCR beta chains, approximately 10 million of them shared. Assay: immunoSEQ multiplex PCR; the TCRdb copy retains only in-frame clones and omits some. That table gives V, J and clone size, and the DNA gave D and trimming. This table holds roughly 120,000 clones, 55% to 75% found once. The TCR originated in a woman in her forties in good health and CMV-seropositive. Sequenced: PBMCs. The chain uses TRBV25-1 and TRBJ1-2; no definite D call. CDR3 protein: CASSDSYGYGYTF. CDR3 sequence (DNA): TGTGCCAGCAGTGACTCGTACGGGTATGGCTACACCTTC.